This T cell receptor beta chain was documented in a study of cytotoxic CD8 clonotypes in ibrutinib-treated CLL. The protocol was immunoSEQ multiplex PCR, while the TCRdb copy is restricted to in-frame clones and leaves out a portion. The sample shows around 130,000 clones, 80% to 90% of them seen only once. Trimming removed 0 bases at V and 3 bases at J, with 12 bases between. The length of the CDR3 is 15 residues. The germline gives CDR1 SGHTA, CDR2 FQGNSA. The origin of this receptor is a human donor with chronic lymphocytic leukemia. The chain joins TRBV7-2 to TRBJ2-7; TRBD1 might be the D (5 bases). This specimen consisted of PBMCs, obtained after 24 months of ibrutinib treatment. The CDR3 sequence is CASSLAERQRYEQYF. As DNA, the CDR3 is TGTGCCAGCAGCTTAGCCGAAAGACAGCGCTACGAGCAGTACTTC.